Below, 5 T cell receptor beta chains from the same sample are listed, as sequenced in a study of shared clonotypes between healthy human individuals. Here immunoSEQ multiplex PCR was the method, and the copy in TCRdb shows in-frame clones only, minus some. The sample has approximately 1.4 million clones, nearly 99% seen once. The sequenced sample consisted of naive CD4+ T cells sorted from blood. Subset noted: CD45RA+ positively selected. The receptors shown here come from a man aged 30-40 years in good health.

The chain is built from TRBV4-3 and TRBJ2-2, with D perhaps TRBD2 (6 bases). The CDR3 totals 17 residues. The ends were cut back, 1 base at V and 1 base at J, with 13 bases in the middle. Germline V gives CDR1 LGHNA, CDR2 YSLEER. CDR3 DNA: TGCGCCAGCAGCCAAGGGGTGGGTAGCGGGAACACCGGGGAGCTGTTTTTT. Translated: CASSQGVGSGNTGELFF.

The J gene is TRBJ1-4, the V gene TRBV5-4, with 9 bases identical to TRBD1. Germline V gene lookup returns CDR1 SGHNT and CDR2 YYREEE (reference sequence). V lost 0 bases to trimming and J lost 1 base; unmatched junction nucleotides: 1. This CDR3 has 16 residues. CDR3 in amino acids: CASSLGQGVTNEKLFF. The CDR3 nucleotides are TGTGCCAGCAGCTTGGGACAGGGGGTAACTAATGAAAAACTGTTTTTT.

The gene calls are TRBV7-2 and TRBJ2-3; D call uncertain. The V gene's germline CDR1 is SGHTA and CDR2 FQGNSA. This CDR3 has 14 amino acids. V was clipped by 3 bases and J by 2 bases, with 9 bases between them. DNA for the CDR3: TGTGCCAGCAGCTTCAGGAGTTCCACAGATACGCAGTATTTT. Its translation is CASSFRSSTDTQYF. Based on the CDR3 plus reference TRBV7-2 and TRBJ2-3, the full variable domain is GAGVSQSPSNKVTEKGKDVELRCDPISGHTALYWYRQSLGQGLEFLIYFQGNSAPDKSGLPSDRFSAERTGGSVSTLTIQRTQQEDSAVYLCASSFRSSTDTQYFGPGTRLTVL.

The V gene is TRBV7-9, the J gene TRBJ2-7; D gene uncertain. The V end was cut by 6 bases, the J end by 2 bases, with 14 bases between. CDR1 is SEHNR and CDR2 is FQNEAQ in the germline V gene (reference sequence). The CDR3 runs to 14 residues. CDR3 sequence: CASRPPGGPYEQYF. CDR3 DNA: TGTGCCAGCAGGCCCCCCGGCGGCCCCTACGAGCAGTACTTC.

This clone is a singleton in its sample. The gene calls are TRBV10-3 and TRBJ1-3; D gene uncertain. The V gene's germline CDR1 is ENHRY and CDR2 SYGVKD. The CDR3 consists of 12 residues. V lost 6 bases, J lost 4 bases, and 7 bases lay in between. CDR3 DNA: TGTGCCATCAGGTCAGGAGGAAACACCATATATTTT. Translation: CAIRSGGNTIYF.